Presented here are 9 T cell receptor beta chains from one specimen sequenced in a study of human thymus T cells. Corrective cardiac surgery supplied the resected thymus tissue. Clones were read by immunoSEQ multiplex PCR, and TCRdb kept only the in-frame ones, dropping some. The sample includes around 120,000 clones, over 85% of them seen just once. The sequenced material came from thymus tissue. These receptors were taken from a boy in the first two years of life with a congenital heart defect but otherwise immunologically healthy.

CDR3 amino acids: CASSRTGSVNIQYF. DNA for the CDR3: TGTGCCAGCAGTAGGACAGGCTCGGTAAACATTCAGTACTTC. V gene TRBV6-6 combines with J gene TRBJ2-4, with 7 nucleotides matching TRBD1. The CDR3 is 14 amino acids. The V segment lost 5 bases and the J segment 6 bases; nucleotides outside the gene matches: 7. Germline lookup yields CDR1 MNHNY and CDR2 SVGAGI (reference sequence).

This chain joins TRBV6-6 and TRBJ2-1; 8 bases are a match to TRBD2. The CDR3 is 14 residues long. Germline lookup yields CDR1 MNHNY and CDR2 SVGAGI (reference sequence). The junction had 5 bases not matched to a gene; V was cut back by 8 bases and J by 2 bases. The CDR3 bases are TGTGCCAGCCGTACAGCGGGGGCCTACAATGAGCAGTTCTTC. Translating gives CASRTAGAYNEQFF.

This chain connects TRBV2 to TRBJ1-1, with D tentatively TRBD1 (5 bases). The CDR3 length is 16 residues. V was shortened by 3 bases and J by 5 bases, with 19 bases between the two germline ends. CDR1 is SNHLY and CDR2 is FYNNEI in the germline V gene. The CDR3 region is CASSENGREVGTEAFF. Here the CDR3 DNA reads TGTGCCAGCAGTGAGAATGGCAGGGAAGTTGGGACTGAAGCTTTCTTT.

The chain uses TRBV9 and TRBJ1-1; 7 nucleotides line up with TRBD1. Germline trimming cut 3 bases from V and 1 base from J; bases unmatched to any gene: 3. Germline V gene sequence: CDR1 SGDLS, CDR2 YYNGEE. The CDR3 is 14 amino acids. In DNA form, the CDR3 reads TGTGCCAGCAGCGCGGGACAGCCGAACACTGAAGCTTTCTTT. Residues: CASSAGQPNTEAFF.

The chain uses TRBV2 and TRBJ2-3; the D gene is possibly TRBD1 (6 bases). This CDR3 is built from 15 residues. The V end lost 7 bases, the J end lost 3 bases, and 17 bases lay between the germline ends. Germline V lookup: CDR1 SNHLY, CDR2 FYNNEI. The DNA for the CDR3 is TGTGCCAGCAAAGGTGGGGGCCGGAAGACAGATACGCAGTATTTT. Protein sequence: CASKGGGRKTDTQYF.

V is TRBV6-5 and J is TRBJ2-3, with D possibly TRBD2 on 6 matching bases. V lost 0 bases, J lost 6 bases, and 10 bases lay in between. The germline CDR1 and CDR2 sequences are MNHEY and SVGAGI. The CDR3 has 14 amino acids. The DNA of the CDR3 is TGTGCCAGCAGTTACTCGTTGGGACTGGATACGCAGTATTTT. This encodes CASSYSLGLDTQYF.

The chain uses TRBV4-2 and TRBJ2-4, with unresolved D. V shed 3 bases and J shed 0 bases, with 9 bases lying between them. Per germline, CDR1 LGHNA and CDR2 YNFKEQ. The CDR3 sequence is 15 residues long. The CDR3 bases are TGTGCCAGCAGCCACGCCGCTCTAGCCAAAAACATTCAGTACTTC. It specifies CASSHAALAKNIQYF.

The chain has TRBV4-1 and TRBJ1-5; a weak D match, TRBD1 (5 bases). Trimming pared 3 bases from V and 5 bases from J, leaving 11 bases between. This CDR3 contains 14 residues. Germline V gene lookup returns CDR1 MGHRA and CDR2 YSYEKL. The CDR3 region is CASSQQGVHQPQHF. CDR3 DNA: TGCGCCAGCAGCCAGCAGGGTGTCCATCAGCCCCAGCATTTT.

V usage is TRBV4-1 and J usage is TRBJ2-5; D may match TRBD1 or TRBD2 (5 bases each). Trimming cost V 0 bases and J 5 bases, with 13 bases left between them. Germline V gene sequence: CDR1 MGHRA, CDR2 YSYEKL. CDR3 length: 15 residues. The CDR3 sequence: CASSQDLVGTETQYF. Written as DNA, the CDR3 is TGCGCCAGCAGCCAAGATCTTGTGGGGACGGAGACCCAGTACTTC.